This T cell receptor beta chain was sequenced during a study of blood T cell repertoires in COVID-19. Overall study: Sources were T cells, B-cell-depleted T cells, or PBMCs; the material itself was cDNA or gDNA.

The CDR3 length is 16 residues. V shed 2 bases and J 0 bases; nucleotides not matched to a gene: 5. From germline, CDR1 is MNHEY and CDR2 SVGEGT. The protocol was immunoSEQ multiplex PCR, while the TCRdb copy is restricted to in-frame clones and leaves out a portion. The table includes approximately 150,000 clones, roughly nine tenths detected once. The sequence derives from a woman aged 70-85 years with acute or convalescent COVID-19. Sequenced: peripheral blood. The chain couples TRBV6-2 or TRBV6-3 to TRBJ2-7, with 9 positions matching TRBD2. The CDR3 nucleotides read TGTGCCAGCAGTTACCGTCTAGCGGGGTCCTCCTACGAGCAGTACTTC. This codes for CASSYRLAGSSYEQYF.